Below are 16 T cell receptor beta chains sequenced from a single sample in a study of vaccination effects on CD4 cells after COVID-19. The antigens of these receptors remain unknown. Produced via immunoSEQ multiplex PCR; TCRdb's table is partial and in-frame only. The sample yields around 83,000 clones, around 70% seen once. Peptide-pool stimulation followed by sequencing identified expanded antigen-specific CD4+ clonotypes in the ViraFEST assay. With 10 to 11 days of culture completed, CD4+ T cells were isolated. The specimen comprised CD4+ T cells from PBMCs cultured with HCoV-229E spike peptides, sampled before COVID-19 vaccination. Every receptor here comes from a human donor who received a COVID-19 vaccine.

The V gene is TRBV19, the J gene TRBJ1-4; tentatively, D is TRBD1 (5 bases). In germline, CDR1 is LNHDA, CDR2 SQIVND (reference sequence). The CDR3 totals 16 residues. V lost 8 bases and J 5 bases, leaving 21 bases between the germline ends. The CDR3: CASCPRTSGGNEKLFF. DNA for the CDR3: TGTGCCAGTTGTCCCCGTACCAGCGGGGGGAATGAAAAACTGTTTTTT. Full variable domain (rest looked up from reference TRBV19 and TRBJ1-4): DGGITQSPKYLFRKEGQNVTLSCEQNLNHDAMYWYRQDPGQGLRLIYYSQIVNDFQKGDIAEGYSVSREKKESFPLTVTSAQKNPTAFYLCASCPRTSGGNEKLFFGSGTQLSVL.

This clone was picked up a small number of times. The chain employs TRBV30 and TRBJ1-5; D call uncertain. Germline assignment: CDR1 GTSNPN and CDR2 SVGIG (reference sequence). The CDR3 covers 16 residues. Deletions cut 0 bases from V and 0 bases from J, with 12 bases between. CDR3 amino acids: CAWSVTTYGSNQPQHF. The DNA of the CDR3 is TGTGCCTGGAGTGTGACGACATACGGTAGCAATCAGCCCCAGCATTTT.

This chain connects TRBV7-2 to TRBJ2-1, with D unclear. Trimming took 5 bases from V and 1 from J, leaving 12 bases between them. The CDR3 totals 15 residues. Germline lookup yields CDR1 SGHTA and CDR2 FQGNSA. The CDR3: CASSPQVGSYNEQFF. The CDR3 coding sequence is TGTGCCAGCAGCCCCCAGGTCGGGTCCTACAATGAGCAGTTCTTC.

In its sample, this clone was seen a few times. V gene TRBV18 combines with J gene TRBJ1-4; D is undetermined. Germline V gene data show CDR1 as KGHSH and CDR2 as LQKENI. This CDR3 contains 13 residues. V lost 2 bases, J lost 8 bases, and 9 bases lay in between. Here the CDR3 DNA reads TGTGCCAGCTCACCAAGTGGGGAAGAAAAACTGTTTTTT. Translating it yields CASSPSGEEKLFF.

V and J are TRBV7-9 and TRBJ1-2, with 9 bases lining up with TRBD1. V dropped 5 bases and J dropped 5; count of bases not matched to a gene: 6. CDR1 SEHNR and CDR2 FQNEAQ come from the germline V gene (reference sequence). The CDR3 has 14 residues. CDR3 sequence (DNA): TGTGCCAGCAGCATAACCGGGACAGGGTATGGCTACACCTTC. This sequence encodes CASSITGTGYGYTF.

The CDR3 nucleotides read TGTGCCAGCAGCGTTTTGGGCATTCCGGCGACCGGGGAGCTGTTTTTT. Translation: CASSVLGIPATGELFF. This rearrangement joins TRBV9 to TRBJ2-2; D ambiguous. Germline lookup yields CDR1 SGDLS and CDR2 YYNGEE. Trimming left V 2 bases short and J 5 bases short, with 16 bases between. The CDR3 has 16 amino acids. The full variable domain, rest sourced from reference TRBV9 and TRBJ2-2, is DSGVTQTPKHLITATGQRVTLRCSPRSGDLSVYWYQQSLDQGLQFLIQYYNGEERAKGNILERFSAQQFPDLHSELNLSSLELGDSALYFCASSVLGIPATGELFFGEGSRLTVL.

The V call is TRBV19, the J call TRBJ2-1; 7 nucleotides line up with TRBD1. V gave up 2 bases and J gave up 2 bases; unmatched junction bases: 3. This CDR3 has 15 residues. CDR1 is LNHDA, CDR2 SQIVND, per germline (reference sequence). The DNA of the CDR3 is TGTGCCAGTAGTATAAAAGGGACAGCCTACAATGAGCAGTTCTTC. It is translated as CASSIKGTAYNEQFF.

The gene calls are TRBV6-5 and TRBJ1-2; a possible D gene is TRBD1 (6 bases). The V end was cut by 8 bases, the J end by 7 bases, with 14 bases between. This CDR3 has 12 amino acids. The germline V gene encodes CDR1 MNHEY and CDR2 SVGAGI. CDR3 sequence reads: CASFTGMVGYTF. The CDR3 nucleotides are TGTGCCAGCTTCACAGGGATGGTTGGCTACACCTTC.

Concerning this clone: Other DNA sequences in this specimen translate into the identical CDR3. CDR3 bases: TGTGCCAGCAGCCCAAACACAGATACGCAGTATTTT. Amino acids: CASSPNTDTQYF. The chain couples TRBV7-3 to TRBJ2-3; D unclear. Germline V CDR1 and CDR2: SGHTA, FQGTGA. The CDR3 has 12 amino acids. Trimming cost V 5 bases and J 2 bases, with 5 bases left between them. Full variable domain (outside the CDR3, taken from reference TRBV7-3 and TRBJ2-3): GAGVSQTPSNKVTEKGKYVELRCDPISGHTALYWYRQSLGQGPEFLIYFQGTGAADDSGLPNDRFFAVRPEGSVSTLKIQRTERGDSAVYLCASSPNTDTQYFGPGTRLTVL.

The chain has TRBV6-2 or TRBV6-3 and TRBJ2-7; tentative D call: TRBD2 (5 bases). The CDR3 spans 15 residues. Trimming took off 2 bases at V and 0 bases at J, with 11 bases between the two ends. Germline V gene sequence: CDR1 MNHEY, CDR2 SVGEGT. Here the CDR3 reads CASSYKGSGSYEQYV. CDR3 coding DNA: TGTGCCAGCAGTTACAAGGGAAGCGGCTCCTACGAGCAGTACGTC.

V gene TRBV5-6 combines with J gene TRBJ2-7, with D perhaps matching TRBD1 (5 bases). The germline V and J ends were trimmed by 0 bases and 3 bases, with 7 bases remaining between them. The CDR3 covers 13 residues. Per germline, CDR1 SGHDT and CDR2 YYEEEE. The CDR3 reads CASSLGQRYEQYV. The CDR3, as DNA: TGTGCCAGCAGCTTGGGACAGCGCTACGAGCAGTACGTC.

The V call is TRBV18, the J call TRBJ2-7; a possible D gene is TRBD2 (5 bases). The CDR3 spans 12 residues. V was trimmed by 4 bases and J by 3 bases, leaving 7 bases between them. The germline gives CDR1 KGHSH, CDR2 LQKENI. CDR3 sequence reads: CASSRAGYEQYV. DNA for the CDR3: TGTGCCAGCTCACGCGCGGGCTACGAGCAGTACGTC.

The chain uses TRBV7-2 and TRBJ2-5; D possibly corresponds to TRBD1 (5 bases). The CDR3 totals 15 residues. Trimming shortened V by 0 bases and J by 3 bases, and 11 bases separated the two germline ends. Germline lookup yields CDR1 SGHTA and CDR2 FQGNSA. The CDR3 here is CASSLAWGSKETQYF. As DNA, the CDR3 is TGTGCCAGCAGCTTAGCCTGGGGCAGTAAAGAGACCCAGTACTTC.

CDR3 in amino acids: CASSLVSSGVNIEQFF. Here the CDR3 DNA reads TGTGCCAGCAGCTTAGTGTCTAGCGGGGTTAACATTGAGCAGTTCTTC. The chain is built from TRBV7-2 and TRBJ2-1, with 9 nucleotides matching TRBD2. V shed 1 base, J shed 9 bases, and the junction held 10 bases outside the gene matches. The CDR3 totals 16 residues. Germline-derived CDR1 and CDR2 are SGHTA and FQGNSA.

The J gene is TRBJ1-4, the V gene TRBV30; no reliable D call. The germline V gene has CDR1 GTSNPN and CDR2 SVGIG (reference sequence). Trimming stripped 4 bases from V and 4 bases from J, with 4 bases between. The CDR3 has 11 residues. CDR3 sequence (DNA): TGTGCCTGGAACGATAATGAAAAACTGTTTTTT. Its translation is CAWNDNEKLFF.

The chain joins TRBV2 to TRBJ1-1; possible D gene TRBD1, 5 bases. The V gene lost 2 bases and the J gene lost 0 bases, with 10 bases spanning the gap. CDR1 and CDR2 (germline): SNHLY, FYNNEI. This CDR3 is built from 15 residues. The CDR3 region is CASSENGHLNTEAFF. CDR3 bases: TGTGCCAGCAGTGAAAATGGACATTTGAACACTGAAGCTTTCTTT.